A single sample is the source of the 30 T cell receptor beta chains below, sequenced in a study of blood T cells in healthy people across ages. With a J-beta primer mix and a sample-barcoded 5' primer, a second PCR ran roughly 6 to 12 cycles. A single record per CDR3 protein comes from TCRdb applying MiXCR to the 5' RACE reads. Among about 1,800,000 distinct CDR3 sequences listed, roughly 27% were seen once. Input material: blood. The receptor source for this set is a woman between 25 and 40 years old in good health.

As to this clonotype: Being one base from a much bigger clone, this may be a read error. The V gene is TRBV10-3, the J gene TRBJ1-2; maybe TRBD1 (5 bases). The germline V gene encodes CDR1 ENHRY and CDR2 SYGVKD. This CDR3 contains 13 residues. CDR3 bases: TGTACCATCAGTGATAAGGGGAACTATGGCTACACCTTC. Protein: CTISDKGNYGYTF.

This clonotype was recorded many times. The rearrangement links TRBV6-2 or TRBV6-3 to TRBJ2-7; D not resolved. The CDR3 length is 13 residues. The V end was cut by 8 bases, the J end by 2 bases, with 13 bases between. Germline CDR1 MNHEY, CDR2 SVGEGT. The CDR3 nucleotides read TGTGCCAGCTGGGCAACCACGACCTACGAGCAGTACTTC. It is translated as CASWATTTYEQYF.

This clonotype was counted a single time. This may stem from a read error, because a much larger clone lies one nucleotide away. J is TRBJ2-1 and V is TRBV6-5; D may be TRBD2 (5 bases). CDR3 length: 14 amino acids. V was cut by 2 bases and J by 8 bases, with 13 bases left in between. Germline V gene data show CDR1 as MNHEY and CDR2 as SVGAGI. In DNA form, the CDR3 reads TGTGCCAGCAGTTACCGAATGATGAGGGATGAGCAGTTCTTC. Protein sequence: CASSYRMMRDEQFF.

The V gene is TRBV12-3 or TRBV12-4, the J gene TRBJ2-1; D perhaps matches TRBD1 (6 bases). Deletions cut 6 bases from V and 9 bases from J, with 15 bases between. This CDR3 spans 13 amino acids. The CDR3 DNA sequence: TGTGCCAGCAGGCGGCAGGGGACGATTGAGCAGTTCTTC. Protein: CASRRQGTIEQFF.

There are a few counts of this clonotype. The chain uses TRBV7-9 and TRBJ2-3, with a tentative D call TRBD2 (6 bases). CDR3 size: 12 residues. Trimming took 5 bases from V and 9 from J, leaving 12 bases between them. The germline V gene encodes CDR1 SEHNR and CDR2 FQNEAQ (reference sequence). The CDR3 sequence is CASSPGARTQYF. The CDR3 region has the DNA TGTGCCAGCAGCCCGGGAGCGCGCACGCAGTATTTT. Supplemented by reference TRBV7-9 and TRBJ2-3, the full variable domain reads DTGVSQNPRHKITKRGQNVTFRCDPISEHNRLYWYRQTLGQGPEFLTYFQNEAQLEKSRLLSDRFSAERPKGSFSTLEIQRTEQGDSAMYLCASSPGARTQYFGPGTRLTVL.

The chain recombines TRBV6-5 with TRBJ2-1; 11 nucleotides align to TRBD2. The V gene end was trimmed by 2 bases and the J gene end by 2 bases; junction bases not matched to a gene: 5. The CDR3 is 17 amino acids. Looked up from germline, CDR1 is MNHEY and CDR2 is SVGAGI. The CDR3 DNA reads TGTGCCAGCAGTTACCTCGGGACTAGCGGCCCCTACAATGAGCAGTTCTTC. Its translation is CASSYLGTSGPYNEQFF.

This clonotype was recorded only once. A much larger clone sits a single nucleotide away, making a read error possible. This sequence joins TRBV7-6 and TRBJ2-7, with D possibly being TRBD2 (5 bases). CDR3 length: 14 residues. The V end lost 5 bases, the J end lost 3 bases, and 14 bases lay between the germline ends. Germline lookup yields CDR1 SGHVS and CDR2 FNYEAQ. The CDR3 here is CASSGRDTGYEQYF. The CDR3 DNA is TGTGCCAGCAGCGGGAGAGACACGGGCTACGAGCAGTACTTC.

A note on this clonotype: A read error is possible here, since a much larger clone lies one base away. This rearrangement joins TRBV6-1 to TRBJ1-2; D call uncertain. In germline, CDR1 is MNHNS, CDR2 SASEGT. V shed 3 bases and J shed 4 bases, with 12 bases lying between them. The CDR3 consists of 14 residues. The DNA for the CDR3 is TGTGCCAGCAGTGAGCCAGGCCATAGCTATGGCTACACCTTC. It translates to CASSEPGHSYGYTF.

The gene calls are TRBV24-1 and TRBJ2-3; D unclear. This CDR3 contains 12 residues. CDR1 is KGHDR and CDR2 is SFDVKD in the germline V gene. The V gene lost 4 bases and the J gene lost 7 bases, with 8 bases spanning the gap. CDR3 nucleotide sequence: TGTGCCACCAGTGACAGAGCCCATACGCAGTATTTT. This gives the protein CATSDRAHTQYF.

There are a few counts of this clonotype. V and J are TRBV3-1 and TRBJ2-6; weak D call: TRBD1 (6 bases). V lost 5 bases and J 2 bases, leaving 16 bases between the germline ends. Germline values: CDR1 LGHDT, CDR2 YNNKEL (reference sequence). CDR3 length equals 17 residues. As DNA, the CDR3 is TGTGCCAGCAGCTACTGGACAGTAAAAACTGGGGCCAACGTCCTGACTTTC. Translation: CASSYWTVKTGANVLTF.

The CDR3 nucleotides are TGTGCCAGCAGCGTAGAGGGGGGAGGATTAAGTCAGCAGTACTTC. Its translation: CASSVEGGGLSQQYF. The J gene is TRBJ2-7, the V gene TRBV9, with D perhaps matching TRBD1 or TRBD2 (6 bases each). Germline-derived CDR1 and CDR2 are SGDLS and YYNGEE. V was shortened by 0 bases and J by 8 bases, with 18 bases between the two germline ends. The CDR3 has 15 residues.

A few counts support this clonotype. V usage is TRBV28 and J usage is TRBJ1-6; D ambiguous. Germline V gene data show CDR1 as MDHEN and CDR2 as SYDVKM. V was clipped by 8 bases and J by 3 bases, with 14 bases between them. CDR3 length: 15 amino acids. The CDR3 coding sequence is TGTGCCAGCGGACGGGGTGGTTACTATAATTCACCCCTCCACTTT. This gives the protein CASGRGGYYNSPLHF. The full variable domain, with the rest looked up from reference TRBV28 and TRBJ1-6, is DVKVTQSSRYLVKRTGEKVFLECVQDMDHENMFWYRQDPGLGLRLIYFSYDVKMKEKGDIPEGYSVSREKKERFSLILESASTNQTSMYLCASGRGGYYNSPLHFGNGTRLTVT.

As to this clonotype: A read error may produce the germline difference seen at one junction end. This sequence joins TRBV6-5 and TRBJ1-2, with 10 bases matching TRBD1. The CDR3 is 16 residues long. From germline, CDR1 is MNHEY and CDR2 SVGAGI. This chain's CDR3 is CARSREGHGTGDGYTF. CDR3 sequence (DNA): TGTGCCCGCAGTCGAGAGGGGCATGGGACAGGGGATGGCTACACCTTC.

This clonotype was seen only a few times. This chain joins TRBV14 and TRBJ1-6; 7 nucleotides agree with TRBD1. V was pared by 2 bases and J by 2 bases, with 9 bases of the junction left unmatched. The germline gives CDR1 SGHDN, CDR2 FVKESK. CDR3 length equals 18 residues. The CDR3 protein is CASSQNRGRRPYNSPLHF. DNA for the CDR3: TGTGCCAGCAGCCAAAACAGGGGTAGGAGGCCCTATAATTCACCCCTCCACTTT.

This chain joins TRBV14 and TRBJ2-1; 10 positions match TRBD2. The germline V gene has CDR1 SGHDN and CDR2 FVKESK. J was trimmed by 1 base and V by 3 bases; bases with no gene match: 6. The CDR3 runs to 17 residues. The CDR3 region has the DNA TGTGCCAGCAGCCAGGGTAGCGGGGGGCCTTCCTACAATGAGCAGTTCTTC. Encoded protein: CASSQGSGGPSYNEQFF.

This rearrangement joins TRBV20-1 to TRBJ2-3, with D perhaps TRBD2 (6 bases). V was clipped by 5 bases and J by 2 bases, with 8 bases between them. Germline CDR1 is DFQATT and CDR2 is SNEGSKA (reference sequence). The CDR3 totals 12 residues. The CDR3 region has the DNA TGCAGTGCTGGGGGGTACACAGATACGCAGTATTTT. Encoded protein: CSAGGYTDTQYF.

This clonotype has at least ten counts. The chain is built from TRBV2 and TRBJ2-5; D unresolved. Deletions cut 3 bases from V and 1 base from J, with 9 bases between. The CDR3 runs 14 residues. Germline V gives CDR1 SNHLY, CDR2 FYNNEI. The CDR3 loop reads CASSDSGSQETQYF. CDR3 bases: TGTGCCAGCAGTGATTCTGGCAGCCAAGAGACCCAGTACTTC.

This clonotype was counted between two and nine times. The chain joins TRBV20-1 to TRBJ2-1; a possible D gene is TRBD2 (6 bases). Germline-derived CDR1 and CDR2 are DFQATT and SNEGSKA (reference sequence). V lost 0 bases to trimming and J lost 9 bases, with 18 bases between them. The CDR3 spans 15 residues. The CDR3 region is CSARDRRGGIGEQFF. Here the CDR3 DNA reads TGCAGTGCTAGAGATAGACGAGGAGGGATTGGTGAGCAGTTCTTC.

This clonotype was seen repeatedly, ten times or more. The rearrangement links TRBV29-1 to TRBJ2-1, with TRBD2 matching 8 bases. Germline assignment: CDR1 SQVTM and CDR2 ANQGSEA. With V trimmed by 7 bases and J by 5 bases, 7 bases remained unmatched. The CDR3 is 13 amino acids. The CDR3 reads CSAVSGVNNEQFF. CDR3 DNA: TGCAGCGCCGTTAGCGGGGTTAACAATGAGCAGTTCTTC.

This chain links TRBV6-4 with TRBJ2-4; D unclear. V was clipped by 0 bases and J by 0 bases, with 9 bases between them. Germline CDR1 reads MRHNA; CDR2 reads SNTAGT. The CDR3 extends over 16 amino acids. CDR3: CASSDSPKLAKNIQYF. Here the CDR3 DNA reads TGTGCCAGCAGTGACTCTCCGAAGCTAGCCAAAAACATTCAGTACTTC.

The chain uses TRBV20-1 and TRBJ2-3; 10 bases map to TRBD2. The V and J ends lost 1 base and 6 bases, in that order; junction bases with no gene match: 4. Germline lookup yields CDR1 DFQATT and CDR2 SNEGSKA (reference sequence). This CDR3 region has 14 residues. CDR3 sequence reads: CSARGSGGRDTQYF. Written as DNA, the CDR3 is TGCAGTGCTAGAGGTAGCGGGGGGCGGGATACGCAGTATTTT.

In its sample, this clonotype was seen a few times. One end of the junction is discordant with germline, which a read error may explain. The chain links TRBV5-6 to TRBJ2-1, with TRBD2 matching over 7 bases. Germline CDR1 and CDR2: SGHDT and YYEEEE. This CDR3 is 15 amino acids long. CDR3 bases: TGTGCCAGCAGCCCGGCGGGGAGGGACTACGATGAGCAGTTCTTC. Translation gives CASSPAGRDYDEQFF.

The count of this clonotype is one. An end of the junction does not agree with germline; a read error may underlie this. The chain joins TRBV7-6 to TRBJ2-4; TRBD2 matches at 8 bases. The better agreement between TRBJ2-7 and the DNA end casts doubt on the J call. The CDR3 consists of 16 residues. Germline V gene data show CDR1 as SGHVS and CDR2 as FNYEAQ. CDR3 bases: TGTGCCGGCAGCTCTCATCGGGAGGGCCAATCCTACGAGCAGTACTTC. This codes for CAGSSHREGQSYEQYF.

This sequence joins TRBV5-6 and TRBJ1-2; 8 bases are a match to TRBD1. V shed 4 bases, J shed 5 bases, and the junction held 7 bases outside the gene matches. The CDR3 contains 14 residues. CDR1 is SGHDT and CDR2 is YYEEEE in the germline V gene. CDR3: CASSGTGGSYGYTF. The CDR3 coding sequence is TGTGCCAGCAGCGGTACAGGGGGATCGTATGGCTACACCTTC.

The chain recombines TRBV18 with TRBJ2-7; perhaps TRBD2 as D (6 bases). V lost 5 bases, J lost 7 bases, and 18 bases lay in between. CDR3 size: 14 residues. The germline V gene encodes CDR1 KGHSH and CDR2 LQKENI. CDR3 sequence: CASSSGQAAGEQYF. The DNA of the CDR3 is TGTGCCAGCTCATCCGGGCAGGCCGCGGGGGAGCAGTACTTC.

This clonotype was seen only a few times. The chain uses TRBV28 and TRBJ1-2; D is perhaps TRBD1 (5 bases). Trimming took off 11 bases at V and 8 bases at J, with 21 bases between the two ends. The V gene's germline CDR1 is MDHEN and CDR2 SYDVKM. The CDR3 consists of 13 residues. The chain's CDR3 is CAASGTQGEGYTF. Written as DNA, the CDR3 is TGTGCCGCCTCCGGGACCCAGGGAGAAGGCTACACCTTC.

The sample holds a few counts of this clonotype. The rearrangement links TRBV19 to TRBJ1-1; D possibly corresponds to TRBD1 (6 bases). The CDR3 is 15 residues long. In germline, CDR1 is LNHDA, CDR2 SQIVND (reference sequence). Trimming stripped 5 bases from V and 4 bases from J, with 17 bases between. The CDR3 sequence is CASSDPRGRSTEAFF. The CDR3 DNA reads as TGTGCCAGTAGTGACCCCAGGGGCCGCTCCACTGAAGCTTTCTTT.

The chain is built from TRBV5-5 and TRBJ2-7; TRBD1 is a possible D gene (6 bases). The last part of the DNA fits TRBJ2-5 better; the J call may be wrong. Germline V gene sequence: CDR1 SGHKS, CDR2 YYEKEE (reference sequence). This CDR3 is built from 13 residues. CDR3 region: CASSNRVRETQYF. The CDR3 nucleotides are TGTGCCAGCAGCAACAGGGTCAGGGAGACCCAGTACTTC.

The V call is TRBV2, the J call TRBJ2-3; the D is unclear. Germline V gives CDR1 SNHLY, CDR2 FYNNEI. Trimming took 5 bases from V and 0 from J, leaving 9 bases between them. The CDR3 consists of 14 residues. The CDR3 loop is CASSSDMSTDTQYF. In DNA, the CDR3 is TGTGCCAGCAGTTCAGACATGAGCACAGATACGCAGTATTTT. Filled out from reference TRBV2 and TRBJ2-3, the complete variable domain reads EPEVTQTPSHQVTQMGQEVILRCVPISNHLYFYWYRQILGQKVEFLVSFYNNEISEKSEIFDDQFSVERPDGSNFTLKIRSTKLEDSAMYFCASSSDMSTDTQYFGPGTRLTVL.

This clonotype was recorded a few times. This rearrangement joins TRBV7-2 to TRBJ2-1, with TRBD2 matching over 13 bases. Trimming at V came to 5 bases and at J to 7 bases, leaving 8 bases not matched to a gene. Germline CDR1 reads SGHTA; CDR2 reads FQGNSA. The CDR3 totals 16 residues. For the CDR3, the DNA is TGTGCCAGCAGCCGTCTACCGGGACTAGCGGGGAATGAGCAGTTCTTC. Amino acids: CASSRLPGLAGNEQFF.